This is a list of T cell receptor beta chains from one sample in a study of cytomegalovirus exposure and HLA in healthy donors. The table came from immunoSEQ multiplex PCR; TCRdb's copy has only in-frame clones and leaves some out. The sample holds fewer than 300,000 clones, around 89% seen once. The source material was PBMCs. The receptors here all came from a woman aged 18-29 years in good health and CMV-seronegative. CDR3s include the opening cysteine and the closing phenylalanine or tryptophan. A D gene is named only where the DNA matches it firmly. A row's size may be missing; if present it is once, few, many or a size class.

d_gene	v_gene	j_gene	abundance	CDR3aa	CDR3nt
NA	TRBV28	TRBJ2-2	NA	CASSKLDSGELFF	TGTGCCAGCAGCAAACTCGACAGCGGGGAGCTGTTTTTT
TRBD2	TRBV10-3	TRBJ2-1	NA	CATTEVAGEDNEQFF	TGTGCCACTACTGAGGTAGCGGGAGAAGACAATGAGCAGTTCTTC
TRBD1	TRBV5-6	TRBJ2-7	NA	CASSRGTGTGVLF	TGTGCCAGCAGTCGGGGGACCGGGACAGGGGTTTTGTTC
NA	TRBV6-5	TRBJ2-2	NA	CASRTTVGATGELFF	TGTGCCAGCAGAACTACGGTAGGAGCCACCGGGGAGCTGTTTTTT
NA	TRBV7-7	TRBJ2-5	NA	CASSLYGSSSETQYF	TGTGCCAGCAGCTTATATGGCAGTTCGTCGGAGACCCAGTACTTC
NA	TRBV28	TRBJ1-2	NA	CASSLARGPNYGYTF	TGTGCCAGCAGCCTAGCCAGGGGACCGAACTATGGCTACACCTTC
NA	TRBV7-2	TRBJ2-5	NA	CASSRGVQETQYF	TGTGCCAGCAGCCGCGGGGTCCAAGAGACCCAGTACTTC
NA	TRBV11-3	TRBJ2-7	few	CASSLRSGAYEQYF	TGTGCCAGCAGCTTAAGGTCAGGGGCCTACGAGCAGTACTTC
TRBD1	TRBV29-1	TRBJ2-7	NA	CSVGYRDRGLEQYF	TGCAGCGTTGGGTACCGGGACAGGGGGCTCGAGCAGTACTTC
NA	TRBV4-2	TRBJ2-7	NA	CASSPGGDSDEQYF	TGTGCCAGCAGCCCTGGTGGGGACTCGGACGAGCAGTACTTC
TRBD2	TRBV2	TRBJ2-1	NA	CASSGLAGAYNEQFF	TGTGCCAGCAGCGGACTAGCGGGAGCCTACAATGAGCAGTTCTTC
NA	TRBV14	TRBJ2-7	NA	CASSLAAPYEQYF	TGTGCCAGCAGCCTCGCCGCGCCTTACGAGCAGTACTTC
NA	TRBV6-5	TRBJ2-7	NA	CASSYGPDYEQYF	TGTGCCAGCAGTTACGGGCCAGACTACGAGCAGTACTTC
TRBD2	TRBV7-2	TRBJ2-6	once	CASSRGLAGYSGANVLTF	TGTGCCAGCAGCCGGGGACTAGCGGGTTACTCTGGGGCCAACGTCCTGACTTTC
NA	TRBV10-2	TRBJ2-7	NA	CASSEAGEQYF	TGCGCCAGCAGTGAGGCAGGGGAGCAGTACTTC
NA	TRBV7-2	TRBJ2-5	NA	CASSLVVQETQYF	TGTGCCAGCAGCTTAGTAGTCCAAGAGACCCAGTACTTC
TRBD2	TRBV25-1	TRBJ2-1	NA	CASDGGLAGPNEQFF	TGTGCCAGCGATGGGGGACTAGCGGGACCCAATGAGCAGTTCTTC
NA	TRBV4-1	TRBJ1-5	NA	CASSQGGGAINNQPQHF	TGCGCCAGCAGCCAAGGGGGAGGGGCAATCAACAATCAGCCCCAGCATTTT
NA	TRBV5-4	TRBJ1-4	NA	CASRRTGPTNEKLFF	TGTGCCAGCAGGCGTACAGGACCAACTAATGAAAAACTGTTTTTT
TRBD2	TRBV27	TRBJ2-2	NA	CASRESRTSGSHGELFF	TGTGCCAGCAGGGAAAGCCGGACTAGCGGGAGTCACGGGGAGCTGTTTTTT
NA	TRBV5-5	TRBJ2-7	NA	CASSLGLSATGYEQYF	TGTGCCAGCAGCCTAGGACTTTCAGCAACGGGCTACGAGCAGTACTTC
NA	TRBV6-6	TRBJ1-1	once	CASSRGGTEAFF	TGTGCCAGCAGTCGGGGGGGCACTGAAGCTTTCTTT
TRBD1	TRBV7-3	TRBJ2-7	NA	CASTTGGDRGIDEQYF	TGTGCCAGCACCACGGGGGGGGACAGGGGGATCGACGAGCAGTACTTC
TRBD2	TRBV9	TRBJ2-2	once	CASSPGGRAGGELFF	TGTGCCAGCAGCCCCGGCGGGAGGGCCGGCGGGGAGCTGTTTTTT
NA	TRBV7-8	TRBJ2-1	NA	CASSLVRTSPREQFF	TGTGCCAGCAGCTTAGTGAGGACATCCCCCCGTGAGCAGTTCTTC
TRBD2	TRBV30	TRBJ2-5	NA	CAWSAVAGVAETQYF	TGTGCCTGGAGTGCCGTAGCGGGAGTTGCAGAGACCCAGTACTTC
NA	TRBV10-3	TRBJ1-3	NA	CAISEGRDSSGNTIYF	TGTGCCATCAGTGAAGGTCGGGATAGCTCTGGAAACACCATATATTTT
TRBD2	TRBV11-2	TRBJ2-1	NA	CASLAGYEQFF	TGTGCCAGCCTAGCGGGCTATGAGCAGTTCTTC
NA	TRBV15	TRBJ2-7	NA	CATSRDVIYEQYF	TGTGCCACCAGCAGAGATGTAATATACGAGCAGTACTTC
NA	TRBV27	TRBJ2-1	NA	CASSLYNEQFF	TGTGCCAGCAGTCTTTACAATGAGCAGTTCTTC
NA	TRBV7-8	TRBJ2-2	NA	CASSFESQTTGELFF	TGTGCCAGCAGCTTTGAGTCCCAGACAACCGGGGAGCTGTTTTTT
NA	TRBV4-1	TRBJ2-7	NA	CASSQEPQAGPTYEQYF	TGCGCCAGCAGCCAAGAACCCCAAGCGGGTCCCACCTACGAGCAGTACTTC
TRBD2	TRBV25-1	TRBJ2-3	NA	CASSDGTRGGDTQYF	TGTGCCAGCAGTGACGGGACCCGCGGGGGAGATACGCAGTATTTT
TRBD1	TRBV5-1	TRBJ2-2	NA	CASSLGGQGANTGELFF	TGCGCCAGCAGCTTGGGGGGACAGGGCGCGAACACCGGGGAGCTGTTTTTT